These 24 T cell receptor beta chains were sequenced from one sample in a study of OX40 agonist ivuxolimab in advanced cancers. The data were produced by immunoSEQ multiplex PCR, yet TCRdb's version contains in-frame clones alone and is incomplete. This sample has under 20,000 clones, with about 90% found just once. The specimen comprised CD4+ or CD8+ T cells sorted from blood, sampled in a trial of the OX40 agonist ivuxolimab. All receptors come from an adult with an advanced solid tumor such as melanoma, head and neck, liver or kidney cancer.

The chain uses TRBV4-1 and TRBJ1-6; D gene uncertain. This CDR3 is 16 amino acids long. Trimming pared 1 base from V and 5 bases from J, leaving 12 bases between. Germline CDR1 is MGHRA and CDR2 is YSYEKL. The CDR3 nucleotides read TGCGCCAGCAGCCAAGGATTCACGTGGGATAATTCACCCCTCCACTTT. Its translation: CASSQGFTWDNSPLHF.

The genes are TRBV14 and TRBJ2-1, with unresolved D. Between the trimmed V and J ends, which lost 2 bases and 0 bases, there was a span of 11 bases. The germline gives CDR1 SGHDN, CDR2 FVKESK. The CDR3 spans 16 residues. The CDR3 bases are TGTGCCAGCAGCCAATGGACCGGCCACTCCTACAATGAGCAGTTCTTC. Amino acids: CASSQWTGHSYNEQFF.

The genes are TRBV7-9 and TRBJ1-2, with D perhaps TRBD1 (5 bases). Between the trimmed V and J ends, which lost 4 bases and 0 bases, there was a span of 9 bases. CDR3 length: 14 amino acids. Germline assignment: CDR1 SEHNR and CDR2 FQNEAQ (reference sequence). CDR3 sequence reads: CASSWDGPNYGYTF. The DNA of the CDR3 is TGTGCCAGCAGCTGGGACGGTCCTAACTATGGCTACACCTTC.

V and J are TRBV5-1 and TRBJ2-7; D remains unclear. The ends were cut back, 2 bases at V and 7 bases at J, with 13 bases in the middle. The germline V gene encodes CDR1 SGHRS and CDR2 YFSETQ. The CDR3 extends over 13 amino acids. The CDR3, as DNA: TGCGCCAGCAGCTTCAGTCCTAGTGGTGAGCAGTACTTC. Amino acids: CASSFSPSGEQYF.

The V call is TRBV19, the J call TRBJ1-3, with unresolved D. Germline V gene sequence: CDR1 LNHDA, CDR2 SQIVND (reference sequence). CDR3 size: 12 residues. V was shortened by 4 bases and J by 0 bases, with 1 base between the two germline ends. CDR3 protein: CASSNSGNTIYF. CDR3 nucleotide sequence: TGTGCCAGTAGTAACTCTGGAAACACCATATATTTT.

The sample holds one count of this clone. The rearrangement uses TRBV27 and TRBJ1-1, with D maybe TRBD1 (6 bases). V shed 7 bases and J shed 1 base, with 16 bases lying between them. Germline lookup yields CDR1 MNHEY and CDR2 SMNVEV (reference sequence). The CDR3 is made up of 15 amino acids. CDR3: CASTLGAGGNTEAFF. The CDR3 nucleotides read TGTGCCAGCACCTTGGGGGCTGGGGGGAACACTGAAGCTTTCTTT.

This chain connects TRBV19 to TRBJ2-1; a possible D gene is TRBD1 (7 bases). Trimming took 5 bases from V and 3 from J, leaving 11 bases between them. This CDR3 spans 14 amino acids. Per the germline V gene, CDR1 is LNHDA and CDR2 is SQIVND (reference sequence). CDR3: CASSGGTVYNEQFF. CDR3 sequence (DNA): TGTGCCAGTAGTGGGGGGACAGTCTACAATGAGCAGTTCTTC. Complete variable domain (other parts from reference TRBV19 and TRBJ2-1): DGGITQSPKYLFRKEGQNVTLSCEQNLNHDAMYWYRQDPGQGLRLIYYSQIVNDFQKGDIAEGYSVSREKKESFPLTVTSAQKNPTAFYLCASSGGTVYNEQFFGPGTRLTVL.

This rearrangement joins TRBV7-9 to TRBJ2-1; 11 nucleotides line up with TRBD2. Unmatched junction bases numbered 7, after V lost 4 bases and J lost 2 bases. Germline CDR1 and CDR2: SEHNR and FQNEAQ (reference sequence). This CDR3 is 17 amino acids long. The CDR3 spells CASSSDLAGGTYNEQFF. The CDR3 DNA reads TGTGCCAGCAGCTCCGACCTAGCGGGAGGAACCTACAATGAGCAGTTCTTC.

This chain joins TRBV6-1 and TRBJ1-5, with D maybe TRBD1 (5 bases). This CDR3 has 14 amino acids. Trimming removed 2 bases from V and 6 bases from J, with 11 bases in between. In germline, CDR1 is MNHNS, CDR2 SASEGT. Here the CDR3 DNA reads TGTGCCAGCAGTGAAAGGGCAGGGAGTCAGCCCCAGCATTTT. As protein: CASSERAGSQPQHF.

The CDR3 region is CASSLYGGEGTEAFF. The CDR3 nucleotides read TGTGCCAGCAGCTTATATGGAGGGGAAGGCACTGAAGCTTTCTTT. The chain is built from TRBV13 and TRBJ1-1, with a weak D call TRBD1 (5 bases). The germline gives CDR1 PRHDT, CDR2 FYEKMQ (reference sequence). V was trimmed by 2 bases and J by 4 bases, leaving 14 bases between them. The CDR3 runs 15 residues.

This rearrangement joins TRBV27 to TRBJ2-1; TRBD1 agrees at 11 bases. The junction had 3 bases not matched to a gene; V was cut back by 5 bases and J by 6 bases. Germline CDR1 is MNHEY and CDR2 is SMNVEV (reference sequence). The CDR3 sequence is 14 residues long. CDR3 sequence: CASSLGTGGNEQFF. CDR3 sequence (DNA): TGTGCCAGCAGTCTTGGGACAGGGGGCAATGAGCAGTTCTTC.

The chain has TRBV4-3 and TRBJ2-4; unclear D gene. CDR3 length: 14 amino acids. The germline gives CDR1 LGHNA, CDR2 YSLEER. Deletions cut 1 base from V and 2 bases from J, with 6 bases between. The CDR3: CASSQGVSKNIQYF. The DNA of the CDR3 is TGCGCCAGCAGCCAAGGGGTATCCAAAAACATTCAGTACTTC.

The V gene is TRBV27, the J gene TRBJ1-1, with D perhaps TRBD1 (5 bases). Germline V gene lookup returns CDR1 MNHEY and CDR2 SMNVEV (reference sequence). The CDR3 is 15 residues long. The V end lost 2 bases, the J end lost 10 bases, and 20 bases lay between the germline ends. Written as DNA, the CDR3 is TGTGCCAGCAGTTTAGGCCAGGGAGGCTTAGTAGGAGCTTTCTTT. It specifies CASSLGQGGLVGAFF.

The V and J genes are TRBV19 and TRBJ2-1; weak D call: TRBD2 (5 bases). Germline CDR1 reads LNHDA; CDR2 reads SQIVND (reference sequence). The V and J ends lost 7 bases and 7 bases respectively, with 14 bases between them. This CDR3 spans 13 amino acids. The CDR3, as DNA: TGTGCCAGTACTACGGACTTGGGGAATGAGCAGTTCTTC. This translates into CASTTDLGNEQFF.

The gene calls are TRBV6-5 and TRBJ2-2, with 7 nucleotides matching TRBD2. CDR3 length: 15 residues. V lost 4 bases to trimming and J lost 6 bases; unmatched junction nucleotides: 8. CDR1 and CDR2 from the germline V gene are MNHEY and SVGAGI. The CDR3 protein is CASSLAGRTAGELFF. Written as DNA, the CDR3 is TGTGCCAGCAGTTTAGCCGGGAGGACTGCCGGGGAGCTGTTTTTT.

Turning to this clone: At one end, the junction sequence differs from germline, possibly due to a read error. This chain connects TRBV20-1 to TRBJ2-5; weak D call: TRBD1 (5 bases). This CDR3 is 8 amino acids long. Germline V CDR1 and CDR2: DFQATT, SNEGSKA (reference sequence). CDR3 amino acids: CSAGDRYF. DNA of the CDR3: TGCAGTGCTGGAGACAGGTACTTC.

This chain uses TRBV4-3 with TRBJ1-1, with 8 bases identical to TRBD1. Germline V CDR1 and CDR2: LGHNA, YSLEER. The ends lost 7 bases at V and 7 bases at J; junction bases unmatched: 14. This CDR3 spans 15 amino acids. The CDR3 region has the DNA TGCGCCAGCACCAGGACAGGGTCCGGAGTAGGTGAAGCTTTCTTT. Amino acids: CASTRTGSGVGEAFF.

The gene calls are TRBV7-2 and TRBJ1-3, with D possibly being TRBD1 (6 bases). Per the germline V gene, CDR1 is SGHTA and CDR2 is FQGNSA. The ends were cut back, 7 bases at V and 5 bases at J, with 18 bases in the middle. The CDR3 sequence is 15 residues long. The CDR3 loop is CASKFDRTPRNTIYF. DNA of the CDR3: TGTGCCAGCAAATTTGACAGGACCCCTAGAAACACCATATATTTT. Supplemented by reference TRBV7-2 and TRBJ1-3, the full variable domain reads GAGVSQSPSNKVTEKGKDVELRCDPISGHTALYWYRQSLGQGLEFLIYFQGNSAPDKSGLPSDRFSAERTGGSVSTLTIQRTQQEDSAVYLCASKFDRTPRNTIYFGEGSWLTVV.

The rearrangement joins TRBV28 to TRBJ2-7; 12 nucleotides align to TRBD2. V lost 6 bases, J lost 4 bases, and 7 bases stayed unmatched. Germline lookup yields CDR1 MDHEN and CDR2 SYDVKM. The CDR3 has 15 amino acids. CDR3 in amino acids: CASSRPGTSGYEQYF. In DNA form, the CDR3 reads TGTGCCAGCAGCAGACCCGGGACTAGCGGGTACGAGCAGTACTTC.

The chain combines TRBV28 with TRBJ2-7; no clear D. Germline V CDR1 and CDR2: MDHEN, SYDVKM. This CDR3 is 14 amino acids long. V lost 7 bases and J 0 bases, leaving 13 bases between the germline ends. In DNA form, the CDR3 reads TGTGCCAGCACGGGCAGGTTCGCCTCCTACGAGCAGTACTTC. Translating it yields CASTGRFASYEQYF.

The rearrangement joins TRBV5-4 to TRBJ2-7, with D unclear. Germline values: CDR1 SGHNT, CDR2 YYREEE (reference sequence). The V end was cut by 5 bases, the J end by 3 bases, with 15 bases between. The CDR3 is made up of 14 amino acids. CDR3 sequence reads: CASSSEGRFYEQYF. The DNA of the CDR3 is TGTGCCAGCAGTTCTGAAGGACGGTTCTACGAGCAGTACTTC.

This chain connects TRBV20-1 to TRBJ2-7, with D uncertain. Trimming took off 6 bases at V and 7 bases at J, with 13 bases between the two ends. Germline lookup yields CDR1 DFQATT and CDR2 SNEGSKA (reference sequence). The CDR3 is 11 amino acids. CDR3 DNA sequence: TGCAGTGCGTCGTTTGGGTGGGAGCAGTACTTC. Protein: CSASFGWEQYF.

This clone came up a few times. The chain carries TRBV7-9 and TRBJ2-3, with D tentatively TRBD2 (5 bases). CDR1 is SEHNR and CDR2 is FQNEAQ in the germline V gene (reference sequence). The ends were cut back, 5 bases at V and 9 bases at J, with 12 bases in the middle. The CDR3 sequence is 12 residues long. CDR3 in DNA: TGTGCCAGCAGCCCCCTTGGAGGAACGCAGTATTTT. Its translation is CASSPLGGTQYF.

V and J are TRBV11-2 and TRBJ1-5; perhaps TRBD1 as D (5 bases). V was pared by 5 bases and J by 3 bases, with 17 bases between. Germline V gene data show CDR1 as SGHAT and CDR2 as FQNNGV. The CDR3 runs to 16 residues. This chain's CDR3 is CASSTGQGPFNQPQHF. CDR3 bases: TGTGCCAGCAGCACTGGCCAGGGACCCTTCAATCAGCCCCAGCATTTT.